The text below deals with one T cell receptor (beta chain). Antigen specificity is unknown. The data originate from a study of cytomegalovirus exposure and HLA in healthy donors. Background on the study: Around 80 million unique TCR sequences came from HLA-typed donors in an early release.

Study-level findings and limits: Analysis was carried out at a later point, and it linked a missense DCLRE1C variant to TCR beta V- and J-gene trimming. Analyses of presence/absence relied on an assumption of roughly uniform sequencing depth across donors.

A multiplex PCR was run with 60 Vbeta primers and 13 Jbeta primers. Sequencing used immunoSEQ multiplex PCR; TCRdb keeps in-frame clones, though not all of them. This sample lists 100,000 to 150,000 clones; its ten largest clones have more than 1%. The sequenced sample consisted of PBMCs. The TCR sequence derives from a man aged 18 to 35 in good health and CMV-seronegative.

In DNA, the CDR3 is TGCAGCGTTGAACATTCAGCTTTCTTT. Protein product: CSVEHSAFF. The chain recombines TRBV29-1 with TRBJ1-1; D is unclear. This CDR3 has 9 amino acids. Per germline, CDR1 SQVTM and CDR2 ANQGSEA. The ends were cut back, 2 bases at V and 10 bases at J, with 5 bases in the middle.